Each of the 23 T cell receptor beta chains below was sequenced from the same sample in a study of human T cells and chemical hapten exposure. Time point given: pre-sensitization, week 0. Treatment defined: therapeutic diphenylcyclopropenone sensitization with weekly scalp DPC. TCRdb reprocessed the RACE reads with MiXCR, giving one entry per CDR3 protein. The data contain 120,000 or so distinct CDR3 sequences, roughly 14% of them singletons. The material was whole blood, obtained in connection with sensitization to the hapten diphenylcyclopropenone (DPC). All receptors come from a young woman with alopecia areata. Some clones in this sample may be carry-over from other donors' samples.

This clonotype has only a few counts. The chain couples TRBV5-1 to TRBJ2-7; tentatively, D is TRBD1 (5 bases). This CDR3 comprises 15 residues. Trimming cost V 2 bases and J 3 bases, with 15 bases left between them. Germline V CDR1 and CDR2: SGHRS, YFSETQ. The CDR3 nucleotides read TGCGCCAGCAGCTTCCTCAGGGAAATAAGCTACGAGCAGTACTTC. It translates to CASSFLREISYEQYF.

V gene TRBV7-2 combines with J gene TRBJ2-6; TRBD1 or TRBD2 may be the D gene (5 bases each). CDR3 length: 16 amino acids. V shed 5 bases and J shed 3 bases, with 14 bases lying between them. Germline assignment: CDR1 SGHTA and CDR2 FQGNSA. CDR3 in DNA: TGTGCCAGCAGCCCTACGAGGGGCCTTGGGGCCAACGTCCTGACTTTC. It is translated as CASSPTRGLGANVLTF.

V is TRBV11-2 and J is TRBJ2-6; possible D gene TRBD2, 6 bases. Germline V gives CDR1 SGHAT, CDR2 FQNNGV. V was clipped by 5 bases and J by 4 bases, with 15 bases between them. This CDR3 is built from 16 residues. CDR3 protein: CASSHRGVAGANVLTF. CDR3 sequence (DNA): TGTGCCAGCAGCCACCGCGGGGTCGCCGGGGCCAACGTCCTGACTTTC. The complete variable domain, with remaining parts taken from reference TRBV11-2 and TRBJ2-6, reads EAGVAQSPRYKIIEKRQSVAFWCNPISGHATLYWYQQILGQGPKLLIQFQNNGVVDDSQLPKDRFSAERLKGVDSTLKIQPAKLEDSAVYLCASSHRGVAGANVLTFGAGSRLTVL.

This clonotype came up a few times. The chain carries TRBV4-3 and TRBJ2-3, with 9 bases lining up with TRBD1. Germline trimming cut 2 bases from V and 4 bases from J; bases unmatched to any gene: 4. Looked up from germline, CDR1 is LGHNA and CDR2 is YSLEER. CDR3 length: 15 amino acids. CDR3 amino acids: CASSQTGGEADTQYF. DNA of the CDR3: TGCGCCAGCAGCCAAACAGGGGGCGAAGCAGATACGCAGTATTTT.

The chain is built from TRBV6-5 and TRBJ1-2, with D maybe TRBD1 (5 bases). The length of the CDR3 is 12 residues. Germline V CDR1 and CDR2: MNHEY, SVGAGI. V lost 7 bases, J lost 4 bases, and 10 bases lay in between. This chain's CDR3 is CASTGASYGYTF. The CDR3 coding sequence is TGTGCCAGCACTGGGGCCAGCTATGGCTACACCTTC.

This clonotype was seen more than once but under ten times. The V and J genes are TRBV27 and TRBJ2-7; the D is unclear. Germline CDR1 is MNHEY and CDR2 is SMNVEV (reference sequence). Trimming took 9 bases from V and 4 from J, leaving 19 bases between them. The CDR3 has 14 residues. The CDR3 sequence: CASKRAVNRYEQYF. The CDR3 bases are TGTGCCAGTAAAAGGGCAGTTAACCGTTACGAGCAGTACTTC.

The chain recombines TRBV6-5 with TRBJ1-6; D gene unclear. The V and J ends lost 0 bases and 10 bases respectively, with 16 bases between them. Germline CDR1 is MNHEY and CDR2 is SVGAGI. This CDR3 is 16 amino acids long. The CDR3 coding sequence is TGTGCCAGCAGTTACTCGAGGAGGGTGGTAGACTCACCCCTCCACTTT. This gives the protein CASSYSRRVVDSPLHF.

This chain joins TRBV3-1 and TRBJ2-7, with 7 positions matching TRBD2. The CDR3 consists of 17 residues. The V gene end was trimmed by 2 bases and the J gene end by 9 bases; junction bases not matched to a gene: 19. CDR1 is LGHDT and CDR2 is YNNKEL in the germline V gene (reference sequence). This CDR3 is CASSQFLWGGRRSGQYF. In DNA, the CDR3 is TGTGCCAGCAGCCAATTCTTGTGGGGGGGACGGAGATCAGGGCAGTACTTC.

There are a few counts of this clonotype. The J gene is TRBJ2-7, the V gene TRBV6-6; tentative D call: TRBD2 (5 bases). Trimming cost V 2 bases and J 1 base, with 9 bases left between them. The germline V gene encodes CDR1 MNHNY and CDR2 SVGAGI (reference sequence). The CDR3 sequence is 14 residues long. This CDR3 reads CASSYVSGSYEQYF. CDR3 DNA sequence: TGTGCCAGCAGTTACGTGTCGGGGTCCTACGAGCAGTACTTC.

Comments on this clonotype: Given a much more abundant clone one base away, this may be a read error. This chain connects TRBV11-2 to TRBJ2-7; TRBD2 agrees at 9 bases. Germline V gene lookup returns CDR1 SGHAT and CDR2 FQNNGV. The CDR3 loop spans 15 amino acids. DNA for the CDR3: TGTGCCAGCAGGACCGGGACTAGCTTACCCTACGGGCAGTACTTC. Its translation is CASRTGTSLPYGQYF.

The gene calls are TRBV20-1 and TRBJ1-6, with D tentatively TRBD1 (5 bases). CDR1 and CDR2 (germline): DFQATT, SNEGSKA (reference sequence). V lost 5 bases and J 7 bases, leaving 15 bases between the germline ends. The CDR3 length is 14 residues. CDR3 residues: CSAAPGAGNSPLHF. The CDR3 bases are TGCAGTGCTGCCCCTGGGGCCGGGAATTCACCCCTCCACTTT.

This clonotype appeared a few times. This chain links TRBV20-1 with TRBJ1-2; D gene ambiguous. Trimming removed 0 bases from V and 2 bases from J, with 10 bases in between. This CDR3 contains 14 residues. Per germline, CDR1 DFQATT and CDR2 SNEGSKA (reference sequence). The CDR3 sequence: CSARDGRNNYGYTF. As DNA, the CDR3 is TGCAGTGCTAGAGATGGGAGGAACAACTATGGCTACACCTTC.

This clonotype was picked up many times. The rearrangement joins TRBV29-1 to TRBJ2-3; D not certain. The ends were cut back, 8 bases at V and 2 bases at J, with 11 bases in the middle. Germline loops: CDR1 SQVTM, CDR2 ANQGSEA. The CDR3 contains 12 residues. The CDR3 DNA reads TGCAGCTTCAAATGGGACACAGATACGCAGTATTTT. It yields the protein CSFKWDTDTQYF.

This clonotype was recorded a few times. The chain couples TRBV18 to TRBJ1-6; D not resolved. Deletions cut 5 bases from V and 6 bases from J, with 8 bases between. This CDR3 region has 13 residues. In germline, CDR1 is KGHSH, CDR2 LQKENI. CDR3 DNA: TGTGCCAGCTCATCCGTCGGTAATTCACCCCTCCACTTT. It encodes CASSSVGNSPLHF. Filled out from reference TRBV18 and TRBJ1-6, the complete variable domain reads NAGVMQNPRHLVRRRGQEARLRCSPMKGHSHVYWYRQLPEEGLKFMVYLQKENIIDESGMPKERFSAEFPKEGPSILRIQQVVRGDSAAYFCASSSVGNSPLHFGNGTRLTVT.

This clonotype was picked up a small number of times. The chain is built from TRBV11-2 and TRBJ1-1; TRBD1 agrees at 8 bases. V lost 5 bases and J lost 8; bases outside the gene matches: 7. The CDR3 consists of 13 residues. CDR1 and CDR2 (germline): SGHAT, FQNNGV. CDR3 sequence: CASSKDRASEAFF. DNA for the CDR3: TGTGCCAGCAGCAAGGACAGGGCTTCAGAAGCTTTCTTT.

The gene calls are TRBV5-1 and TRBJ2-7; 7 nucleotides align to TRBD2. The length of the CDR3 is 18 residues. Germline V gene lookup returns CDR1 SGHRS and CDR2 YFSETQ. V lost 4 bases, J lost 4 bases, and 20 bases stayed unmatched. The CDR3 DNA follows: TGCGCCAGCAGCCGATACAGCCCTGGGGACTACCTGAAATACGAGCAGTACTTC. It codes for CASSRYSPGDYLKYEQYF.

This clonotype was seen repeatedly, ten times or more. J is TRBJ2-3 and V is TRBV18; D is unclear. Germline V gene lookup returns CDR1 KGHSH and CDR2 LQKENI. V dropped 3 bases and J dropped 1 base, with 14 bases sitting between them. The CDR3 is 16 amino acids. The CDR3 nucleotides read TGTGCCAGCTCACCTCGGGCCAACTCCGGCACAGATACGCAGTATTTT. Translated, it gives CASSPRANSGTDTQYF. Drawing the rest from reference TRBV18 and TRBJ2-3, the complete variable domain is NAGVMQNPRHLVRRRGQEARLRCSPMKGHSHVYWYRQLPEEGLKFMVYLQKENIIDESGMPKERFSAEFPKEGPSILRIQQVVRGDSAAYFCASSPRANSGTDTQYFGPGTRLTVL.

CDR3 region: CASSQYGKEQFF. DNA of the CDR3: TGTGCCAGCAGCCAGTACGGGAAGGAGCAGTTCTTC. This chain joins TRBV3-1 and TRBJ2-1; a possible D gene is TRBD2 (5 bases). There are 12 residues in the CDR3. CDR1 is LGHDT and CDR2 is YNNKEL in the germline V gene (reference sequence). V lost 3 bases and J lost 10, with 10 bases in between.

The V gene is TRBV11-2, the J gene TRBJ2-5; possible D gene TRBD1, 6 bases. V was cut by 5 bases and J by 6 bases, with 13 bases left in between. Germline CDR1 reads SGHAT; CDR2 reads FQNNGV. The CDR3 extends over 13 amino acids. In DNA, the CDR3 is TGTGCCAGCAGCGAAGGGGGTCCACAGACCCAGTACTTC. Protein sequence: CASSEGGPQTQYF. Looking up the rest from reference TRBV11-2 and TRBJ2-5 gives the full variable domain: EAGVAQSPRYKIIEKRQSVAFWCNPISGHATLYWYQQILGQGPKLLIQFQNNGVVDDSQLPKDRFSAERLKGVDSTLKIQPAKLEDSAVYLCASSEGGPQTQYFGPGTRLLVL.

The chain joins TRBV6-2 or TRBV6-3 to TRBJ1-2; possibly TRBD1 for D (6 bases). Trimming cost V 6 bases and J 4 bases, with 12 bases left between them. The length of the CDR3 is 13 residues. Germline values: CDR1 MNHEY, CDR2 SVGEGT. For the CDR3, the DNA is TGTGCCAGCAGCTCGACAGGAATCTATGGCTACACCTTC. This sequence encodes CASSSTGIYGYTF.

CDR3 region: CASSNPGQASYEQYF. In DNA form, the CDR3 reads TGTGCCAGCAGCAACCCGGGACAGGCCTCCTACGAGCAGTACTTC. V gene TRBV3-1 combines with J gene TRBJ2-7; the match to TRBD1 covers 8 bases. The length of the CDR3 is 15 residues. The V segment lost 5 bases and the J segment 0 bases; nucleotides outside the gene matches: 6. From germline, CDR1 is LGHDT and CDR2 YNNKEL (reference sequence).

This clonotype was detected only a few times. V is TRBV5-1 and J is TRBJ2-7; D may be TRBD2 (6 bases). Germline V gene sequence: CDR1 SGHRS, CDR2 YFSETQ. The CDR3 totals 14 residues. V lost 4 bases and J 0 bases, leaving 11 bases between the germline ends. In DNA form, the CDR3 reads TGCGCCAGCAGCCGGGGGAGTAGCTCCTACGAGCAGTACTTC. The encoded protein is CASSRGSSSYEQYF. Looking up the rest from reference TRBV5-1 and TRBJ2-7 gives the full variable domain: KAGVTQTPRYLIKTRGQQVTLSCSPISGHRSVSWYQQTPGQGLQFLFEYFSETQRNKGNFPGRFSGRQFSNSRSEMNVSTLELGDSALYLCASSRGSSSYEQYFGPGTRLTVT.

The rearrangement uses TRBV6-1 and TRBJ2-7; 10 bases are shared with TRBD2. Trimming cost V 4 bases and J 6 bases; bases outside gene matches: 3. Germline assignment: CDR1 MNHNS and CDR2 SASEGT. This CDR3 is built from 13 residues. The CDR3 here is CASSGGLAIEQYF. CDR3 DNA sequence: TGTGCCAGCAGTGGGGGACTAGCGATCGAGCAGTACTTC.